The source of this T cell receptor beta chain is a study of human T cells and chemical hapten exposure. Study background: DPC at 2% was the sensitizing agent, placed on 2 cm by 2 cm of upper inner arm skin.

Stated time point: pre-sensitization, week 0. This sample's treatment: therapeutic diphenylcyclopropenone sensitization with weekly scalp DPC. This clonotype was counted between two and nine times. One entry per CDR3 protein, called by TCRdb with MiXCR from the RACE reads. The sample has tens of thousands of distinct CDR3 sequences; around 9.5% are singletons. J was trimmed by 5 bases and V by 3 bases; bases with no gene match: 7. Germline loops: CDR1 KGHDR, CDR2 SFDVKD. This CDR3 has 16 residues. V is TRBV24-1 and J is TRBJ2-1; 9 positions agree with TRBD2. The source was whole blood, collected in connection with sensitization to the hapten diphenylcyclopropenone (DPC). The sequence was obtained from a woman in her forties with alopecia areata. Some clones in this sample may be carry-over from other donors' samples. The CDR3 is CATSDDLAGNDNEQFF. CDR3 DNA: TGTGCCACCAGTGATGATCTAGCGGGGAACGACAATGAGCAGTTCTTC.